What follows describes a single TCR beta chain. CDR1 is SGHVS and CDR2 is FNYEAQ in the germline V gene. The CDR3 is 13 residues long. J lost 5 bases, V lost 4 bases, and 4 bases had no gene match. The data are from a study of technical replicates of blood from a handful of donors. The method was immunoSEQ multiplex PCR; TCRdb's version includes in-frame clones alone and lacks a portion of them. The sample records tens of thousands of clones, roughly four fifths being singletons. The sequenced sample consisted of PBMCs. The chain has TRBV7-6 and TRBJ1-2, with TRBD1 identical over 7 bases. This receptor was identified in a human donor in good health. Some clones in this sample may be carry-over from other donors' samples. CDR3 sequence reads: CASSSPTGYGYTF. CDR3 DNA: TGTGCCAGCAGCTCGCCGACAGGGTATGGCTACACCTTC.